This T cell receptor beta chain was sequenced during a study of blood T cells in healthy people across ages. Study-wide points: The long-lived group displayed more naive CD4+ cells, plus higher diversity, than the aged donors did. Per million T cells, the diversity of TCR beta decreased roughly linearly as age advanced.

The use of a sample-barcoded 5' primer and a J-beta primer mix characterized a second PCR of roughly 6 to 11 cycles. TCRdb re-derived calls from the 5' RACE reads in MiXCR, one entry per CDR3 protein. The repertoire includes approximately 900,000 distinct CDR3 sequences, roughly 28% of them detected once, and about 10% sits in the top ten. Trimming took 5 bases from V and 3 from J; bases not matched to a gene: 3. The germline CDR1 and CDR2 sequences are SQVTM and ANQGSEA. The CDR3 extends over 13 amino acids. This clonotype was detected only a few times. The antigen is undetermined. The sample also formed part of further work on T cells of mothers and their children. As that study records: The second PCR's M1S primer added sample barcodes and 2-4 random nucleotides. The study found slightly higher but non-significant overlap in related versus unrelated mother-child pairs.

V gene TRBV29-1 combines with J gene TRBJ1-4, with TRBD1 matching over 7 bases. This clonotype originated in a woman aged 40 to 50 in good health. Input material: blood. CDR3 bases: TGCAGCGTTAAGACAGGGTCTAATGAAAAACTGTTTTTT. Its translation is CSVKTGSNEKLFF.